The rows below give T cell receptor beta chains drawn from one sample of a study of memory CD4+ T cells and cytomegalovirus serostatus. TCRdb's copy holds only in-frame clones and misses some; the assay was immunoSEQ multiplex PCR. This sample carries more than 55,000 clones, roughly four fifths of them seen once, and the ten largest clones take around 0.9%. Sequencing used memory CD4+ T cells from blood. These receptors were taken from an adult in good health and CMV-seronegative. The CDR3 runs from the conserved cysteine through the conserved F or W. Each record gives: V gene, J gene, clone size, D gene, CDR3 DNA, CDR3 protein. A D gene is named only where the DNA matches it firmly. Where a row states a size, it is once, few, many or the class of an expanded clone; other rows omit it.

TRBV9	TRBJ2-2	NA	NA	TGTGCCAGCAGCGGACTGGCGGCAGGGACCGGGGAGCTGTTTTTT	CASSGLAAGTGELFF
TRBV2	TRBJ1-5	NA	NA	TGTGCCAGCAGCCAAGGGGGGAAGCCCCAGCATTTT	CASSQGGKPQHF
TRBV6-6	TRBJ1-2	NA	NA	TGTGCCAGCAGCTTGGACAGTAACTATGGCTACACCTTC	CASSLDSNYGYTF
TRBV11-2	TRBJ2-7	NA	TRBD1	TGTGCCAGCAGCCAACAGGGGTCGCAGCAGTACTTC	CASSQQGSQQYF
TRBV30	TRBJ1-2	NA	TRBD1	TGTGCCTGGAGTCCCCGGGACAGGGGAGACTATGGCTACACCTTC	CAWSPRDRGDYGYTF
TRBV4-1	TRBJ2-3	NA	NA	TGCGCCAGCAGACTACAGGGTAGGGGCACAGATACGCAGTATTTT	CASRLQGRGTDTQYF
TRBV5-1	TRBJ2-5	NA	NA	TGCGCCAGCAGCCGTAGGACAGCTGGAGGGGAGACCCAGTACTTC	CASSRRTAGGETQYF
TRBV4-1	TRBJ1-1	once	NA	TGCGCCAGCAGCCACCCTCAGACAGACACTGAAGCTTTCTTT	CASSHPQTDTEAFF
TRBV6-1	TRBJ2-1	once	TRBD2	TGTGCCAGCAGTGGGCTAGCGGGACGGTACAATGAGCAGTTCTTC	CASSGLAGRYNEQFF
TRBV2	TRBJ2-2	NA	NA	TGTGCCAGCGGGGGGCCGGGACGCAGCACCGGGGAGCTGTTTTTT	CASGGPGRSTGELFF
TRBV6-5	TRBJ2-4	NA	NA	TGTGCCAGCTCCCCCTTGGTCGGCCCGAACATTCAGTACTTC	CASSPLVGPNIQYF
TRBV6-4	TRBJ2-2	few	TRBD2	TGTGCCAGCAGTGAGGGGACTAGCAGCACCGGGGAGCTGTTTTTT	CASSEGTSSTGELFF
TRBV20-1	TRBJ2-1	NA	TRBD2	TGCAGTGCTAGACCGGGGGGTGAGCAGTTCTTC	CSARPGGEQFF
TRBV10-1	TRBJ2-3	NA	TRBD2	TGCGCCAGCAGTGAAGGGACTAGCGGGGGAACAGATACGCAGTATTTT	CASSEGTSGGTDTQYF
TRBV28	TRBJ1-1	NA	NA	TGTGCCAGCACCGAAACACAGTGGGCTGAAGCTTTCTTT	CASTETQWAEAFF
TRBV7-8	TRBJ2-1	NA	TRBD2	TGTGCCAGCAGCTTAGAAGGGACTAGCGTTTTTGGCTCCTACAATGAGCAGTTCTTC	CASSLEGTSVFGSYNEQFF
TRBV7-2	TRBJ2-2	NA	TRBD1	TGTGCCAGCAGCTTCTGGGGAAGGGGGCTGGGGACCGGGGAGCTGTTTTTT	CASSFWGRGLGTGELFF
TRBV5-1	TRBJ2-1	NA	TRBD1	TGCGCCAGCAGCCCCGAAGGACAGGGGGCAAATGAGCAGTTCTTC	CASSPEGQGANEQFF
TRBV5-4	TRBJ1-4	NA	NA	TGTGCCAGCAGCTTACGTACGGGTAGAGGCGAAAAACTGTTTTTT	CASSLRTGRGEKLFF
TRBV5-1	TRBJ2-7	NA	TRBD2	TGCGCCAGCAGCGCGGGACTCAGGGGCGGGGGGGAATTAGACGAGCAGTACTTC	CASSAGLRGGGELDEQYF
TRBV5-5	TRBJ2-5	NA	NA	TGTGCCAGCAGCTTGAGGCGGGCAGGGACCCCTCTTGAAGAGACCCAGTACTTC	CASSLRRAGTPLEETQYF
TRBV5-5	TRBJ2-7	NA	TRBD1	TGTGCCAGCAGGTTCCGGGACAGGACCTCCTACGAGCAGTACTTC	CASRFRDRTSYEQYF
TRBV30	TRBJ2-7	NA	NA	TGTGCCTGGGGGAGAGACGAGCAGTACTTC	CAWGRDEQYF
TRBV7-9	TRBJ1-1	few	TRBD1	TGTGCCAGCAGCGAGTGGATGGGGACAGACAGTGAAGCTTTCTTT	CASSEWMGTDSEAFF
TRBV5-1	TRBJ2-5	once	TRBD2	TGCGCCAGCAGCTTGGGGGGGGGACTTCTTGCGCCTCAAGGGACCCAGTACTTC	CASSLGGGLLAPQGTQYF
TRBV28	TRBJ2-5	NA	NA	TGTGCCAGCAGCCGTCCCCGGCGGCAGAAGACCCAGTACTTC	CASSRPRRQKTQYF
TRBV18	TRBJ1-1	NA	NA	TGTGCCAGCTCACCTGGGTTAGTCCAGGGAGCTTTCTTT	CASSPGLVQGAFF
TRBV5-6	TRBJ2-1	NA	TRBD2	TGTGCCAGCAGCCCCCAGACTAGCGGGGGGGCTATAGGGCAGTTCTTC	CASSPQTSGGAIGQFF
TRBV7-3	TRBJ2-3	NA	NA	TGTGCCAGCAGCCCAAGGCCCGGGCTCCCCCGGGATACGCAGTATTTT	CASSPRPGLPRDTQYF
TRBV5-4	TRBJ2-1	once	TRBD1	TGTGCCAGCAGCTTGGGACAGGGGGCATACAATGAGCAGTTCTTC	CASSLGQGAYNEQFF
TRBV10-2	TRBJ2-3	once	NA	TGCGCCAGCAGTGAGCCCAGGACTCGCCGCACAGATACGCAGTATTTT	CASSEPRTRRTDTQYF
TRBV4-1	TRBJ2-4	few	TRBD2	TGCGCCAGCAGCCAGGCTGTAGGGGAGGGTCAAAACATTCAGTACTTC	CASSQAVGEGQNIQYF
TRBV27	TRBJ1-3	few	NA	TGTGCCAGCAGTTCAGCGGGGGCGGCTGGAAACACCATATATTTT	CASSSAGAAGNTIYF
TRBV5-6	TRBJ2-3	NA	TRBD1	TGTGCCAGCAGCCTTTTACAGGGGGCGCCGAGAGATACGCAGTATTTT	CASSLLQGAPRDTQYF
TRBV7-2	TRBJ1-5	NA	NA	TGTGCCAGCAGCTTAAGGGGGGCAGGGCAGCCCCAGCATTTT	CASSLRGAGQPQHF
TRBV11-2	TRBJ2-1	NA	TRBD2	TGTGCCAGCAGCTTTAGCGGGGGGGCCGGCGAGCAGTTCTTC	CASSFSGGAGEQFF
TRBV18	TRBJ2-3	NA	NA	TGTGCCAGCCATACCCCCGGGGCTGGCACAGATACGCAGTATTTT	CASHTPGAGTDTQYF
TRBV11-3	TRBJ2-1	NA	NA	TGTGCCAGCAGCTCCCGTCGGGTAGACGAGCAGTTCTTC	CASSSRRVDEQFF
TRBV18	TRBJ1-3	NA	TRBD1	TGTGCCAGCTCACCGGGACAGGCCTCCTCTGGAAACACCATATATTTT	CASSPGQASSGNTIYF
TRBV10-2	TRBJ2-7	NA	NA	TGCGCCAGCAGTGACGCAGTCGAGCAGTACTTC	CASSDAVEQYF
TRBV4-1	TRBJ2-1	NA	TRBD1	TGCGCCAGCAGCCACCCCAGGGAACAGGGGTTGGTAATGGGCTACAATGAGCAGTTCTTC	CASSHPREQGLVMGYNEQFF
TRBV10-2	TRBJ2-1	few	TRBD2	TGCGCCAGCGAGGGGACTAGCGGGGCCAGAGGGGGTGAGCAGTTCTTC	CASEGTSGARGGEQFF
TRBV6-6	TRBJ1-5	NA	TRBD1	TGTGCCAGCGGACCTTACTCGACAGGGGAATATCAGCCCCAGCATTTT	CASGPYSTGEYQPQHF
TRBV28	TRBJ2-7	once	TRBD2	TGTGCCAGCAGAACAAGGCTGGGGGCTAGCGGGGCCTTAAATACTTACGAGCAGTACTTC	CASRTRLGASGALNTYEQYF
TRBV2	TRBJ1-1	NA	NA	TGTGCCAGCAGTGAATTCAGGACTGAAGCTTTCTTT	CASSEFRTEAFF
TRBV10-1	TRBJ1-5	NA	NA	TGCGCCAGCAGTGGACAGAGGGATCAGCCCCAGCATTTT	CASSGQRDQPQHF
TRBV30	TRBJ2-2	NA	NA	TGTGCCTGGAGGGGGTTGGGTAGCACCGGGGAGCTGTTTTTT	CAWRGLGSTGELFF
TRBV6-5	TRBJ1-1	NA	NA	TGTGCCAGCAGTTCAAGACCCATGAACACTGAAGCTTTCTTT	CASSSRPMNTEAFF
TRBV5-1	TRBJ1-1	NA	NA	TGCGCCAGCAGCTTGTTGCCGCAGGGACAGAACACTGAAGCTTTCTTT	CASSLLPQGQNTEAFF
TRBV10-2	TRBJ1-5	few	NA	TGCGCCAGCACGGAATATAGCAATCAGCCCCAGCATTTT	CASTEYSNQPQHF
TRBV18	TRBJ2-5	NA	NA	TGTGCCAGCTCACCAGTGGGGAGTCGAGAGACCCAGTACTTC	CASSPVGSRETQYF
TRBV6-7	TRBJ1-1	many	NA	TGTGCCAGCAGGCAGAGGGGTGAAGCTTTCTTT	CASRQRGEAFF
TRBV7-9	TRBJ2-7	NA	TRBD1	TGTGCCAGCAGCTCCCGGACAGGAGCCTACGAGCAGTACTTC	CASSSRTGAYEQYF
TRBV6-5	TRBJ2-2	NA	TRBD2	TGTGCCAGCAGTTCGGGACTAGCGGGGGGTGTCGGGGAGCTGTTTTTT	CASSSGLAGGVGELFF
TRBV5-8	TRBJ2-7	NA	TRBD2	TGTGCCAGCAGCTCCCCGAGTCTAGCGGGGGCCTACGAGCAGTACTTC	CASSSPSLAGAYEQYF